The 26 T cell receptor beta chains reported below all come from one sample, sequenced in a study of blood T cell repertoires in COVID-19 (dated by TCRdb to the early 2020s). Preparation of the library involved the immunoSEQ multiplex PCR assay. The clones in this table, taken by TCRdb from immuneACCESS, are in-frame only. Not every clone is retained; where verified, under half of the shortfall comes from an unresolved V gene, and the cause of the rest is unknown. This sample has about 200,000 clones in its table, and 75% to 90% of those were observed once. In total, the top ten clones hold around 4% of the sample. Sample: PBMCs or T cells enriched from blood (not recorded which). The receptors stem from a woman aged 25 to 39 who had been exposed to COVID-19.

The rearrangement uses TRBV9 and TRBJ1-2; 8 bases fit TRBD1. Germline loops: CDR1 SGDLS, CDR2 YYNGEE. The junction had 4 bases not matched to a gene; V was cut back by 2 bases and J by 4 bases. CDR3 length: 14 residues. CDR3 bases: TGTGCCAGCAGCGTGACAGGGGATCCCTATGGCTACACCTTC. It is translated as CASSVTGDPYGYTF.

This clone was recorded a few times. V gene TRBV10-1 combines with J gene TRBJ1-2; D is unresolved. Trimming stripped 5 bases from V and 4 bases from J, with 11 bases between. The CDR3 runs 13 residues. CDR1 and CDR2 (germline): WNHNN, SYGVQD (reference sequence). The chain's CDR3 is CASSPDTSYGYTF. CDR3 bases: TGCGCCAGCAGTCCAGACACTTCCTATGGCTACACCTTC.

The chain uses TRBV27 and TRBJ1-5; TRBD1 might be the D (5 bases). Germline-derived CDR1 and CDR2 are MNHEY and SMNVEV (reference sequence). V dropped 3 bases and J dropped 2 bases, with 11 bases sitting between them. The CDR3 spans 15 residues. CDR3 DNA sequence: TGTGCCAGCAGTTTGAGCAGGGAAGGCAATCAGCCCCAGCATTTT. Its translation: CASSLSREGNQPQHF.

This clone came up a few times. The chain recombines TRBV3-1 (or the pseudogene TRBV3-2) with TRBJ2-5; a possible D gene is TRBD1 (5 bases). Looked up from germline, CDR1 is LGHDT and CDR2 is YNNKEL (reference sequence). V lost 0 bases and J 6 bases, leaving 14 bases between the germline ends. The CDR3 length is 15 residues. CDR3 bases: TGTGCCAGCAGCCAAGACTCGCAGGGTATGCAGACCCAGTACTTC. As protein: CASSQDSQGMQTQYF.

The chain carries TRBV27 and TRBJ2-1; 12 positions match TRBD2. Germline V gives CDR1 MNHEY, CDR2 SMNVEV (reference sequence). Trimming cost V 7 bases and J 1 base; bases outside gene matches: 11. The CDR3 has 18 amino acids. The CDR3 bases are TGTGCCAGCACCCCCGGGCTAGCGGGGGGGCGGTCCTACAATGAGCAGTTCTTC. Residues: CASTPGLAGGRSYNEQFF.

This chain joins TRBV30 and TRBJ1-2, with 9 bases that match TRBD1. Trimming took 0 bases from V and 0 from J; bases not matched to a gene: 8. CDR1 and CDR2 from the germline V gene are GTSNPN and SVGIG (reference sequence). The CDR3 covers 17 residues. CDR3 sequence: CAWSVCTGGCPNYGYTF. CDR3 nucleotides: TGTGCCTGGAGTGTATGTACAGGGGGCTGTCCTAACTATGGCTACACCTTC.

This clone has a single count. J is TRBJ2-3 and V is TRBV3-1 (or the pseudogene TRBV3-2); unclear D gene. The CDR3 consists of 13 residues. Looked up from germline, CDR1 is LGHDT and CDR2 is YNNKEL (reference sequence). The V gene lost 2 bases and the J gene lost 5 bases, with 8 bases spanning the gap. The CDR3 sequence is CASSQNPGDTQYF. The CDR3 nucleotides read TGTGCCAGCAGCCAAAACCCGGGAGATACGCAGTATTTT.

DNA of the CDR3: TGTGCCAGCAGCCAAGGGGGCGTACAAGAGACCCAGTACTTC. Protein sequence: CASSQGGVQETQYF. The V and J genes are TRBV3-1 (or the pseudogene TRBV3-2) and TRBJ2-5, with D possibly TRBD1 on 5 matching bases. This CDR3 has 14 residues. In germline, CDR1 is LGHDT, CDR2 YNNKEL (reference sequence). V lost 1 base to trimming and J lost 2 bases, with 8 bases between them.

This clone was counted once. The chain links TRBV12-2 to TRBJ1-3; TRBD1 is the table's D call and was not checked against the DNA. TRBV12-2 constitutes a pseudogene. This CDR3 has 16 residues. CDR3 protein: CASRLALTGSGNTIYF. The DNA of the CDR3 is TGTGCAAGTCGCTTAGCGCTGACAGGCTCTGGAAACACCATATATTTT.

The chain carries TRBV7-8 and TRBJ2-1, with D possibly matching TRBD1 (6 bases). CDR3 size: 14 residues. Germline-derived CDR1 and CDR2 are SGHVS and FQNEAQ. The germline V and J ends were trimmed by 5 bases and 7 bases, with 15 bases remaining between them. In nucleotides, the CDR3 is TGTGCCAGCAGCCTTTTGTTGGGGGCAAATGAGCAGTTCTTC. Protein product: CASSLLLGANEQFF.

The rearrangement uses TRBV2 and TRBJ2-7; 7 bases agree with TRBD1. V shed 7 bases, J shed 0 bases, and the junction held 6 bases outside the gene matches. Germline CDR1 and CDR2: SNHLY and FYNNEI. The CDR3 spans 14 residues. CDR3 DNA: TGTGCCAGCATTCAGACAGGGCTCTCCTACGAGCAGTACTTC. It encodes CASIQTGLSYEQYF.

The rearrangement links TRBV21-1 to TRBJ1-2; the table's D call, TRBD1, has no DNA check behind it. TRBV21-1 is a known pseudogene. CDR3 length: 11 amino acids. The CDR3 spells CASSKGAGYTF. The CDR3 DNA follows: TGTGCCAGCAGCAAAGGGGCTGGCTACACCTTC.

V gene TRBV27 combines with J gene TRBJ1-2; D gene uncertain. Germline V lookup: CDR1 MNHEY, CDR2 SMNVEV (reference sequence). Trimming removed 3 bases from V and 4 bases from J, with 9 bases in between. This CDR3 contains 13 residues. The CDR3 DNA follows: TGTGCCAGCAGTTTGAGCCGAACCTATGGCTACACCTTC. Amino acid sequence: CASSLSRTYGYTF.

The chain combines TRBV23-1 with TRBJ1-6, with 7 nucleotides matching TRBD1. TRBV23-1 is an open reading frame whose function is uncertain. V was pared by 4 bases and J by 3 bases, with 9 bases of the junction left unmatched. This CDR3 has 17 residues. The CDR3 nucleotides are TGCGCCAGCAGTCCCGGCCCACAGGGGCTCTATAATTCACCCCTCCACTTT. This sequence encodes CASSPGPQGLYNSPLHF.

The chain combines TRBV6-5 with TRBJ1-6; perhaps TRBD1 as D (6 bases). The germline V gene encodes CDR1 MNHEY and CDR2 SVGAGI. The CDR3 runs 15 residues. V was cut by 6 bases and J by 5 bases, with 14 bases left in between. CDR3: CASSPQGFNNSPLHF. The CDR3 DNA is TGTGCCAGCAGCCCCCAGGGGTTTAATAATTCACCCCTCCACTTT.

The chain combines TRBV7-4 with TRBJ1-5; 7 bases fit TRBD1. From germline, CDR1 is SGHVT and CDR2 SQSDAQ. Germline trimming cut 4 bases from V and 0 bases from J; bases unmatched to any gene: 3. CDR3 length equals 15 residues. CDR3: CASSSRQGSNQPQHF. Here the CDR3 DNA reads TGTGCCAGCAGCTCACGACAGGGTAGCAATCAGCCCCAGCATTTT. Full variable domain (rest looked up from reference TRBV7-4 and TRBJ1-5): GAGVSQSPRYKVAKRGRDVALRCDSISGHVTLYWYRQTLGQGSEVLTYSQSDAQRDKSGRPSGRFSAERPERSVSTLKIQRTEQGDSAVYLCASSSRQGSNQPQHFGDGTRLSIL.

The chain links TRBV18 to TRBJ1-1, with TRBD1 matching over 9 bases. Germline lookup yields CDR1 KGHSH and CDR2 LQKENI. With V trimmed by 3 bases and J by 0 bases, 8 bases remained unmatched. The CDR3 runs 17 residues. The CDR3 nucleotides read TGTGCCAGCTCACCGCCGCGGACAGGGGTTTTGAACACTGAAGCTTTCTTT. It translates to CASSPPRTGVLNTEAFF.

The chain is built from TRBV2 and TRBJ2-5; 8 nucleotides match TRBD1. The germline CDR1 and CDR2 sequences are SNHLY and FYNNEI. V was pared by 6 bases and J by 9 bases, with 12 bases of the junction left unmatched. This CDR3 comprises 14 residues. The CDR3 loop is CASRPIPGGAAQYF. CDR3 DNA sequence: TGTGCCAGCAGACCCATCCCAGGGGGCGCAGCCCAGTACTTC.

The chain is built from TRBV5-1 and TRBJ2-2, with 10 positions matching TRBD2. The ends lost 5 bases at V and 6 bases at J; junction bases unmatched: 10. There are 16 residues in the CDR3. CDR1 SGHRS and CDR2 YFSETQ come from the germline V gene. The CDR3 spells CASRSPGLALAGELFF. CDR3 bases: TGCGCCAGCAGGTCCCCGGGACTAGCGCTGGCCGGGGAGCTGTTTTTT.

The chain carries TRBV15 and TRBJ2-6; no clear D gene. The CDR3 is made up of 15 amino acids. Trimming cost V 5 bases and J 0 bases, with 8 bases left between them. The germline V gene encodes CDR1 LNHNV and CDR2 YYDKDF (reference sequence). The CDR3 DNA reads as TGTGCCACCAGCCGCGATCTCTCTGGGGCCAACGTCCTGACTTTC. It encodes CATSRDLSGANVLTF.

This rearrangement joins TRBV14 to TRBJ2-1; 10 bases map to TRBD2. Unmatched junction bases numbered 5, after V lost 5 bases and J lost 4 bases. The CDR3 runs to 15 residues. Germline V gives CDR1 SGHDN, CDR2 FVKESK. The CDR3 DNA is TGTGCCAGCAGCGTGTCAGCGGGGGGGTACAATGAGCAGTTCTTC. It specifies CASSVSAGGYNEQFF.

The J gene is TRBJ1-1, the V gene TRBV6-5; D is ambiguous. This CDR3 has 13 amino acids. Per germline, CDR1 MNHEY and CDR2 SVGAGI. V was clipped by 6 bases and J by 6 bases, with 14 bases between them. The CDR3 nucleotides read TGTGCCAGCAGGGCCCCCTTGGCACCTGAAGCTTTCTTT. Protein product: CASRAPLAPEAFF.

The J gene is TRBJ2-1, the V gene TRBV27, with 13 bases that match TRBD2. The germline CDR1 and CDR2 sequences are MNHEY and SMNVEV (reference sequence). With V trimmed by 5 bases and J by 8 bases, 6 bases remained unmatched. The CDR3 loop spans 15 amino acids. The CDR3 DNA reads TGTGCCAGCAGTCCGAAAGGGACTAGCGGGGATGAGCAGTTCTTC. This translates into CASSPKGTSGDEQFF.

The genes are TRBV29-1 and TRBJ1-1; a weak D match, TRBD1 (6 bases). This CDR3 is built from 13 residues. Trimming shortened V by 6 bases and J by 4 bases, and 15 bases separated the two germline ends. Germline V gene data show CDR1 as SQVTM and CDR2 as ANQGSEA. This chain's CDR3 is CSVVRDIGTEAFF. For the CDR3, the DNA is TGCAGCGTCGTCCGGGACATAGGCACTGAAGCTTTCTTT.

The genes are TRBV28 and TRBJ2-7, with 8 bases aligning to TRBD1. Trimming cost V 6 bases and J 0 bases; bases outside gene matches: 7. This CDR3 is built from 15 residues. CDR1 is MDHEN and CDR2 is SYDVKM in the germline V gene. This CDR3 is CASRIRGRDSYEQYF. The DNA of the CDR3 is TGTGCCAGCAGGATCAGGGGGCGCGACTCCTACGAGCAGTACTTC.

V and J are TRBV6-5 and TRBJ1-5, with D unclear. The germline V gene encodes CDR1 MNHEY and CDR2 SVGAGI. The CDR3 covers 13 residues. V lost 4 bases, J lost 5 bases, and 9 bases lay in between. The CDR3 nucleotides read TGTGCCAGCAGTTTATGGAGAGATCAGCCCCAGCATTTT. Amino acid sequence: CASSLWRDQPQHF.